These 24 T cell receptor beta chains originate from one sample sequenced in a study of post-analysis software for immune sequencing data. Overall study findings and caveats: Compared with controls, patients had more of roughly five TRBV segments, including TRBV5-6, TRBV5-1 and TRBV20-1.

No antigen has been assigned to these receptors. The TCR beta cDNA libraries contained unique molecular identifiers. From the PCR reads, TCRdb called clonotypes with MiXCR, one entry per CDR3 protein. The data show around 710,000 distinct CDR3 sequences, more than 45% seen once. The sample was blood. The receptors were gathered from a girl aged 10 to 17 with multiple sclerosis.

This clonotype was observed a handful of times. The rearrangement uses TRBV12-3 or TRBV12-4 and TRBJ1-1; unclear D gene. V lost 2 bases and J 4 bases, leaving 5 bases between the germline ends. The CDR3 is 12 residues long. DNA for the CDR3: TGTGCCAGCAGTTTAAGGAGCACTGAAGCTTTCTTT. Translated: CASSLRSTEAFF.

The rearrangement links TRBV11-3 to TRBJ2-3; D remains ambiguous. Deletions cut 5 bases from V and 4 bases from J, with 16 bases between. The CDR3 is made up of 15 amino acids. Germline-derived CDR1 and CDR2 are SGHNT and YENEEA. The CDR3 is CASSPGESHADTQYF. The CDR3 bases are TGTGCCAGCAGCCCGGGCGAAAGTCACGCAGATACGCAGTATTTT. Full variable domain (missing parts from reference TRBV11-3 and TRBJ2-3): EAGVVQSPRYKIIEKKQPVAFWCNPISGHNTLYWYLQNLGQGPELLIRYENEEAVDDSQLPKDRFSAERLKGVDSTLKIQPAELGDSAVYLCASSPGESHADTQYFGPGTRLTVL.

V usage is TRBV6-1 and J usage is TRBJ2-5, with 11 bases aligning to TRBD1. V dropped 6 bases and J dropped 3; count of bases not matched to a gene: 12. Germline-derived CDR1 and CDR2 are MNHNS and SASEGT. CDR3 length: 17 amino acids. CDR3 sequence (DNA): TGTGCCAGCAGGCCCCTCCCCCGGGACAGGGGGAAAGAGACCCAGTACTTC. Translated, it gives CASRPLPRDRGKETQYF.

The chain joins TRBV27 to TRBJ2-7; 8 nucleotides match TRBD1. Trimming removed 5 bases from V and 0 bases from J; junction bases left unmatched: 9. Germline loops: CDR1 MNHEY, CDR2 SMNVEV (reference sequence). The length of the CDR3 is 16 residues. CDR3 residues: CASSTGRDRHSYEQYF. CDR3 nucleotide sequence: TGTGCCAGCAGTACCGGCCGGGACAGGCACTCCTACGAGCAGTACTTC.

This clonotype was detected a few times. The chain links TRBV15 to TRBJ2-4, with D perhaps TRBD1 or TRBD2 (5 bases each). Germline assignment: CDR1 LNHNV and CDR2 YYDKDF (reference sequence). There are 18 residues in the CDR3. V lost 1 base to trimming and J lost 0 bases, with 16 bases between them. The CDR3 reads CATSRGPGGVIAKNIQYF. The DNA for the CDR3 is TGTGCCACCAGCAGAGGTCCTGGGGGAGTAATAGCCAAAAACATTCAGTACTTC.

The chain employs TRBV20-1 and TRBJ2-3; 8 bases are a match to TRBD2. The CDR3 runs to 15 residues. J gave up 0 bases and V 6 bases, and 8 bases lay outside the gene matches. CDR1 and CDR2 (germline): DFQATT, SNEGSKA (reference sequence). The CDR3 nucleotides are TGCAGTGCGGCAACTAGCGGACCTAGCACAGATACGCAGTATTTT. Its protein product is CSAATSGPSTDTQYF.

The rearrangement joins TRBV29-1 to TRBJ2-6; D unclear. CDR1 and CDR2 from the germline V gene are SQVTM and ANQGSEA. V lost 3 bases and J lost 2, with 5 bases in between. The CDR3 spans 13 residues. The CDR3 here is CSVEETGANVLTF. CDR3 nucleotides: TGCAGCGTTGAGGAGACTGGGGCCAACGTCCTGACTTTC. Full variable domain (rest looked up from reference TRBV29-1 and TRBJ2-6): SAVISQKPSRDICQRGTSLTIQCQVDSQVTMMFWYRQQPGQSLTLIATANQGSEATYESGFVIDKFPISRPNLTFSTLTVSNMSPEDSSIYLCSVEETGANVLTFGAGSRLTVL.

This clonotype has only a few counts. The genes are TRBV5-1 and TRBJ2-5, with TRBD2 as a possible D gene (6 bases). V was clipped by 0 bases and J by 0 bases, with 15 bases between them. In germline, CDR1 is SGHRS, CDR2 YFSETQ. This CDR3 region has 17 residues. CDR3 nucleotide sequence: TGCGCCAGCAGCTTGGTTTCCGGACGGGGGTACCAAGAGACCCAGTACTTC. Translation: CASSLVSGRGYQETQYF.

The chain is built from TRBV7-2 and TRBJ2-3, with TRBD2 matching over 8 bases. This CDR3 is 15 amino acids long. The germline V gene has CDR1 SGHTA and CDR2 FQGNSA. Unmatched junction bases numbered 6, after V lost 5 bases and J lost 2 bases. For the CDR3, the DNA is TGTGCCAGCAGCCCTATAGCGGGAATCACAGATACGCAGTATTTT. Translation: CASSPIAGITDTQYF.

The chain recombines TRBV29-1 with TRBJ2-1, with TRBD2 matching over 10 bases. Germline assignment: CDR1 SQVTM and CDR2 ANQGSEA. The CDR3 is 19 amino acids. Trimming took 0 bases from V and 0 from J; bases not matched to a gene: 11. For the CDR3, the DNA is TGCAGCGTTGAAGATTTCACCCAGGGGACTAGCGTCTCCTACAATGAGCAGTTCTTC. Translation: CSVEDFTQGTSVSYNEQFF.

The chain carries TRBV15 and TRBJ1-4, with 7 bases matching TRBD1. This CDR3 contains 16 residues. The V segment lost 5 bases and the J segment 5 bases; nucleotides outside the gene matches: 11. Germline assignment: CDR1 LNHNV and CDR2 YYDKDF (reference sequence). CDR3 in amino acids: CATSRQRGRQNEKLFF. The CDR3, as DNA: TGTGCCACCAGCCGCCAAAGGGGGCGGCAAAATGAAAAACTGTTTTTT.

The gene calls are TRBV29-1 and TRBJ1-2, with a tentative D call TRBD1 (5 bases). Germline V gene lookup returns CDR1 SQVTM and CDR2 ANQGSEA. This CDR3 is built from 13 residues. V lost 2 bases and J lost 1, with 8 bases in between. For the CDR3, the DNA is TGCAGCGTTGAACGGGGCCGTAACTATGGCTACACCTTC. It specifies CSVERGRNYGYTF.

Here the CDR3 reads CASSQGRATQYF. CDR3 DNA sequence: TGTGCCAGCAGCCAAGGAAGGGCGACCCAGTACTTC. This chain links TRBV14 with TRBJ2-7, with unresolved D. The J call is uncertain, as TRBJ2-5 better fits the DNA end. Germline V gives CDR1 SGHDN, CDR2 FVKESK. The CDR3 runs to 12 residues.

The chain links TRBV5-1 to TRBJ1-1, with a possible D match to TRBD1 (6 bases). The CDR3 has 14 residues. V was shortened by 4 bases and J by 1 base, with 11 bases between the two germline ends. The germline CDR1 and CDR2 sequences are SGHRS and YFSETQ. The CDR3 nucleotides are TGCGCCAGCAGCCCCGGGGGCCAGAACACTGAAGCTTTCTTT. As protein: CASSPGGQNTEAFF. Based on the CDR3 plus reference TRBV5-1 and TRBJ1-1, the full variable domain is KAGVTQTPRYLIKTRGQQVTLSCSPISGHRSVSWYQQTPGQGLQFLFEYFSETQRNKGNFPGRFSGRQFSNSRSEMNVSTLELGDSALYLCASSPGGQNTEAFFGQGTRLTVV.

The V gene is TRBV7-3, the J gene TRBJ2-1, with 7 bases matching TRBD1. V was clipped by 5 bases and J by 0 bases; unmatched bases: 7. CDR3 size: 16 residues. In germline, CDR1 is SGHTA, CDR2 FQGTGA. The CDR3: CASSPWGTDSYNEQFF. DNA of the CDR3: TGTGCCAGCAGCCCATGGGGGACAGACTCCTACAATGAGCAGTTCTTC.

This clonotype came up once. V is TRBV6-5 and J is TRBJ1-2; unclear D gene. Trimming pared 0 bases from V and 1 base from J, leaving 12 bases between. From germline, CDR1 is MNHEY and CDR2 SVGAGI. This CDR3 comprises 16 residues. CDR3 nucleotides: TGTGCCAGCAGTTACTCCGCCGGGGAATATAACTATGGCTACACCTTC. Its protein is CASSYSAGEYNYGYTF.

This clonotype showed up just a few times. The rearrangement joins TRBV6-2 or TRBV6-3 to TRBJ1-4; weak D call: TRBD1 (5 bases). This CDR3 is 14 amino acids long. The germline CDR1 and CDR2 sequences are MNHEY and SVGEGT. V lost 2 bases and J 8 bases, leaving 12 bases between the germline ends. The CDR3 here is CASSYQGPVEKLFF. As DNA, the CDR3 is TGTGCCAGCAGTTACCAGGGCCCGGTCGAAAAACTGTTTTTT.

The chain uses TRBV6-5 and TRBJ1-4; D might be TRBD1 (5 bases). V gave up 2 bases and J gave up 7 bases, with 8 bases separating them. The CDR3 sequence is 13 residues long. Germline CDR1 is MNHEY and CDR2 is SVGAGI. CDR3 amino acids: CASSYAGFEKLFF. The CDR3 DNA is TGTGCCAGCAGTTACGCAGGGTTTGAAAAACTGTTTTTT.

The chain combines TRBV29-1 with TRBJ2-4; TRBD1 might be the D (5 bases). The last part of the DNA fits TRBJ2-5 better; the J call may be wrong. There are 17 residues in the CDR3. Germline CDR1 SQVTM, CDR2 ANQGSEA. The CDR3 reads CSVDPLQWGSTQETQYF. In DNA form, the CDR3 reads TGCAGCGTTGATCCTTTACAGTGGGGCTCTACGCAAGAGACCCAGTACTTC.

The CDR3: CASSLLALGIVQYF. For the CDR3, the DNA is TGTGCCAGCAGCTTACTGGCCTTGGGAATCGTTCAGTACTTC. The J gene is TRBJ2-7, the V gene TRBV7-6; D not certain. Trimming cost V 2 bases and J 10 bases, with 18 bases left between them. CDR1 and CDR2 from the germline V gene are SGHVS and FNYEAQ. The CDR3 extends over 14 amino acids.

This clonotype has just a few counts. The chain employs TRBV6-5 and TRBJ1-2, with 7 positions matching TRBD1. The CDR3 covers 14 residues. J lost 1 base, V lost 8 bases, and 7 bases had no gene match. In germline, CDR1 is MNHEY, CDR2 SVGAGI. CDR3 sequence: CASWDREYNYGYTF. CDR3 coding DNA: TGTGCCAGCTGGGACAGAGAATATAACTATGGCTACACCTTC.

The sample holds a few counts of this clonotype. The chain is built from TRBV12-3 or TRBV12-4 and TRBJ2-7; maybe TRBD1 (5 bases). V gave up 7 bases and J gave up 6 bases, with 22 bases separating them. The CDR3 runs to 15 residues. The CDR3 sequence: CASKKQDISLSEQYF. In DNA form, the CDR3 reads TGTGCCAGCAAGAAGCAGGACATTAGCCTCAGCGAGCAGTACTTC.

The chain employs TRBV28 and TRBJ2-1; D is undetermined. CDR1 is MDHEN and CDR2 is SYDVKM in the germline V gene. Trimming cost V 8 bases and J 0 bases, with 14 bases left between them. The CDR3 runs 15 residues. As DNA, the CDR3 is TGTGCCAGCGCTCGCTGGCGAGACTCCTACAATGAGCAGTTCTTC. This sequence encodes CASARWRDSYNEQFF.

V usage is TRBV20-1 and J usage is TRBJ1-2, with D perhaps TRBD1 (5 bases). Germline V gives CDR1 DFQATT, CDR2 SNEGSKA (reference sequence). Trimming removed 1 base from V and 4 bases from J, with 13 bases in between. This CDR3 has 14 amino acids. The CDR3 region has the DNA TGCAGTGCTAGAGGATCTCAGGGAGCCTATGGCTACACCTTC. Residues: CSARGSQGAYGYTF.